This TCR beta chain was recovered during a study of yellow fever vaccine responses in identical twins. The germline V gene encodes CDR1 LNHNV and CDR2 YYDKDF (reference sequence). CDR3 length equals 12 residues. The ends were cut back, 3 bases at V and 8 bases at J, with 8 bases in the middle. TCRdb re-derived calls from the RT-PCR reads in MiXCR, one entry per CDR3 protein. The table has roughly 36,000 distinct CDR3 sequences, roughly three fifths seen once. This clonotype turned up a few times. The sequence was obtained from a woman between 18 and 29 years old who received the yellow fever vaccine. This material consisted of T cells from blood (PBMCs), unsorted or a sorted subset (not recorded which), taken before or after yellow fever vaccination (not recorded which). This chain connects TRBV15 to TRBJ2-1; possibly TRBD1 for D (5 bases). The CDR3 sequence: CATSSQGYEQFF. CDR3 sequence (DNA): TGTGCCACCAGCAGCCAGGGATATGAGCAGTTCTTC. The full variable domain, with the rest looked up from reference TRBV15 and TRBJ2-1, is DAMVIQNPRYQVTQFGKPVTLSCSQTLNHNVMYWYQQKSSQAPKLLFHYYDKDFNNEADTPDNFQSRRPNTSFCFLDIRSPGLGDTAMYLCATSSQGYEQFFGPGTRLTVL.